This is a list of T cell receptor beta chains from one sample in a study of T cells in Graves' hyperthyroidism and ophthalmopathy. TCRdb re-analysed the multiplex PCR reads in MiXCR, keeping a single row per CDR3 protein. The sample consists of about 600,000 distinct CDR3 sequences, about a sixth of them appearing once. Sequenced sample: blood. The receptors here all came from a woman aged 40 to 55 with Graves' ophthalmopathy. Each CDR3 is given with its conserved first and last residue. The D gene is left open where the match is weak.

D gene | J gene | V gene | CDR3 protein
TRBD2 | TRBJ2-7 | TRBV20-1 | CSGRTSGSGEQYF
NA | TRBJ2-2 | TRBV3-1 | CASSPKQGNTGELFF
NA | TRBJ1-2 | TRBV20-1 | CSARDPGRSYGYTF
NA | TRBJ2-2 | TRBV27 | CASIGLLTGELFF
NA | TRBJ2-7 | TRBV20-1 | CSARDRDGSRHEQYF
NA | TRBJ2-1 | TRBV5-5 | CASTPGGYNEQFF
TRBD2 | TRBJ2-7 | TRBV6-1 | CASTEAGEGHEQYF
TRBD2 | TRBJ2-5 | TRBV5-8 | CASSYKRTSGRAYIRVGQETQYF
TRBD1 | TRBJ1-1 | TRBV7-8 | CASSARTGSGTEAFF
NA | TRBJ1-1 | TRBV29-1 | CADRKVNTEAFF
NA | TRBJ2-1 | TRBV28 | CASSIRTTLVGHNEQFF
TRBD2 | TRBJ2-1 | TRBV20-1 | CSARDPGLAAKYNEQFF
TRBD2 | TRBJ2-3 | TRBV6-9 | CASSYESSGPTPDTQYF
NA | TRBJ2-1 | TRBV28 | CASSSGGPNDEQFF
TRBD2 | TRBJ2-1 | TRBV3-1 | CASSLRGRGDYNEQFF
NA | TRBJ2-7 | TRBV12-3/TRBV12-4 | CASRTAGKSYEQYF
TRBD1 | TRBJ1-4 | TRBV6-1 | CASSLVDRDEKLFF
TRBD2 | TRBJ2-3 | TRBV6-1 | CATTFVLAGEQSTDTQYF
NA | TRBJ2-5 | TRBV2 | CASTDRRETQYF
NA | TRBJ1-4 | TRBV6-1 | CASRRGREGEKLFF
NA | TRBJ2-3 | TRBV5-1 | CASTPDSPPTDTQYF
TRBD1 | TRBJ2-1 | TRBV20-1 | CSQIPGQGSNEQFF
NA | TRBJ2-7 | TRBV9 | CASSVALGTEQYF
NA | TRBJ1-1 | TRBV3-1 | CASSQRSRNTEAFF
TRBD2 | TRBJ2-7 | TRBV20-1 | CSALAGGAPREQYF
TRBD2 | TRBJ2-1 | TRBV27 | CASSPLAGGQVTNEQFF
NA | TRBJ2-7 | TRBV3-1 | CASSQAEGSYEQYF
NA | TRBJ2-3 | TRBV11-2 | CASSQSPTDTQYF
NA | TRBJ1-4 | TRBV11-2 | CASRKTTTNEKLFF
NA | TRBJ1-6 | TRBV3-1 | CASSPGPNSPLHF
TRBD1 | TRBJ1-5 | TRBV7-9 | CASSDDRANQPQHF
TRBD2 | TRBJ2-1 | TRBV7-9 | CASRLPGTSGANEQFF
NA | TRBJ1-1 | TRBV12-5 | CASGLDRAFEAFF
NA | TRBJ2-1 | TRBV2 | CASTRESDEQFF
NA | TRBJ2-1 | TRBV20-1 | CSAREPRAHNEQFF
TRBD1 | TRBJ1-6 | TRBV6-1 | CASSQGQHSPLHF
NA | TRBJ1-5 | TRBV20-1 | CSARDGSGLQPQHF
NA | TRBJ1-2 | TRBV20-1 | CSALGLQNGLNYGYTF
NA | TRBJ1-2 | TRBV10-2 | CASSESAYYGYTF